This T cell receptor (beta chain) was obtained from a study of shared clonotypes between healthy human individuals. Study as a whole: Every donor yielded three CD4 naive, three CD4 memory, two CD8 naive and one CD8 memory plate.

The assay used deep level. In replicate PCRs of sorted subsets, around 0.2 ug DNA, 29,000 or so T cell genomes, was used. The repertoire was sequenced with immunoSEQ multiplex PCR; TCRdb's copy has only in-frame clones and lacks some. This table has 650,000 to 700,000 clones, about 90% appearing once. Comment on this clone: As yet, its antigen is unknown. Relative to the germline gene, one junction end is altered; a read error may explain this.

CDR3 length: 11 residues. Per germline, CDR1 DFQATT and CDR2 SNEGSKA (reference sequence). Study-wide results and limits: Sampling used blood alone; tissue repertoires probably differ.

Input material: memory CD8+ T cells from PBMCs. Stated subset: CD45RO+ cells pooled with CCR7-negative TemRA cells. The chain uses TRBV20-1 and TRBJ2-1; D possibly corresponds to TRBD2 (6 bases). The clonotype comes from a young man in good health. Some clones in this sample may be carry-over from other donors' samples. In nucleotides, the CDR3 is TGCAGTGCCAGAGGCGGGACCAAGCAGTTCTTC. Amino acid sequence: CSARGGTKQFF.